This T cell receptor beta chain was observed in a study of blood T cell repertoires in COVID-19 (TCRdb year 2020). About the study as a whole: Samples from collaborators originated in the United States, Italy and Spain and spanned both the acute and convalescent phases of COVID-19. The samples were drawn from two sources: the first 160 participants of the ongoing ImmuneRACE study, and 1,000 to 1,500 subjects contributed by 6 global collaborators. The prospective study material was composed of cDNA or gDNA derived from T cells, B-cell-depleted T cells, or PBMCs. Deeply sampled blood TCRbeta repertoires from subjects exposed to, actively infected with, or recovered from COVID-19 were included in the dataset. Sample metadata almost always included a de-identified subject ID, COVID-19 status, age in years and sex. The repertoires were released in a freely available public database meant as a resource for research on the immune response to SARS-CoV-2. Where HLA class I and class II types were available, the types were taken from metadata supplied by the sample provider, not from assay-based typing.

Study-level results and caveats: How much clinical and demographic metadata was included differed by source and by participant, and the metadata was provided uncurated.

Sequences GTSNPN (CDR1) and SVGIG (CDR2) are obtained from the germline V gene (reference sequence). Spanning cysteine to phenylalanine, the CDR3 consists of 15 amino acids. The DNA shown is the 45-base CDR3, in frame from base 1. Trimming removed 4 bases from V and 0 bases from J, leaving 12 bases between the germline ends. TCRbeta CDR3 regions were amplified from genomic DNA by means of the immunoSEQ Assay, a bias-controlled multiplex PCR. Under the source paper's analysis protocol: Within the assay, amplification of reference gene primers was used to estimate how many nucleated cells each sample contained. Sequence reads were collapsed and filtered to measure the absolute abundance of every unique TCRbeta CDR3 rearrangement. For each sample, productive Simpson clonality was calculated by taking the square root of Simpson's diversity index across productive rearrangements. Drawn from immuneACCESS, this table holds only the in-frame rearrangements with V and J called that TCRdb kept. Clones are partly lost; checked studies trace under half to an unresolved V gene and leave the rest unexplained. D and trimming were read from the DNA, whereas the V and J calls and clone size are those reported in that table. The sample records a few hundred thousand clones, 81% of which are singletons. Of the sample, 1.1% is held by the ten largest clones.

Whole blood was collected in K2EDTA tubes by collaborating institutions according to the institutions' own protocols. For TCRbeta analysis, collaborators shipped samples in one of three forms: frozen whole blood, isolated PBMCs, or DNA extracted from either of those sample types. Turning to this clone: Its antigen specificity is not known. No qualities accompany the bases; no much larger clone lies one base away.

Sequenced material: peripheral blood. The sequence was collected from a human donor with acute or convalescent COVID-19. The donor label of this sample is uncertain. The chain couples TRBV30 to TRBJ1-4, with no D gene named confidently. The sequenced DNA: TGTGCCTGGACAGCTCTGGGCTCAACTAATGAAAAACTGTTTTTT. This codes for CAWTALGSTNEKLFF.